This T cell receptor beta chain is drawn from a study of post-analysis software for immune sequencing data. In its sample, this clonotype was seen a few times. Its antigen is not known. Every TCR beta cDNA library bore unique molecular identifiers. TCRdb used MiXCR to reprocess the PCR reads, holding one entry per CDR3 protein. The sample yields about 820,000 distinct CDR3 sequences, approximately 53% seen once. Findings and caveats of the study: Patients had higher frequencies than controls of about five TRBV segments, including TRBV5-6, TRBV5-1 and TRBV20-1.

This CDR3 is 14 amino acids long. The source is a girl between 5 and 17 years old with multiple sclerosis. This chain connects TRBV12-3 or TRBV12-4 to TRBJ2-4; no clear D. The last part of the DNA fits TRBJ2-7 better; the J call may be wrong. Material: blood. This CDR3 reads CASSRPGVTYEQYF. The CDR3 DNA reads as TGTGCCAGCAGCCGACCAGGAGTAACCTACGAGCAGTACTTC.